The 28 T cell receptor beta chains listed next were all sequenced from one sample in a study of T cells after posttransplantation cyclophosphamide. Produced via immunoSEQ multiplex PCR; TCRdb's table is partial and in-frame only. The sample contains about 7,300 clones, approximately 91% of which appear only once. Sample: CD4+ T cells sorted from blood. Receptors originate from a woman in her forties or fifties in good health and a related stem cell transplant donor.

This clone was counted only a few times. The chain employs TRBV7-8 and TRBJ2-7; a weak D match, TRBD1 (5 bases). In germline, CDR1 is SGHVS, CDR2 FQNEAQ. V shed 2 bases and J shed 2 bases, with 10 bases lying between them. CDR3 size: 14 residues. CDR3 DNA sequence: TGTGCCAGCAGCTTATCAGACAGAACCTACGAGCAGTACTTC. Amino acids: CASSLSDRTYEQYF.

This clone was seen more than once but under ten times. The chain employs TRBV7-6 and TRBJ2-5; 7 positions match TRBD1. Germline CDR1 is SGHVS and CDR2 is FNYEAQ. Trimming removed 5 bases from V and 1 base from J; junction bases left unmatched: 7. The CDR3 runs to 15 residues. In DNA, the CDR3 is TGTGCCAGCAGCGATCACGGGACAGCCCAAGAGACCCAGTACTTC. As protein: CASSDHGTAQETQYF. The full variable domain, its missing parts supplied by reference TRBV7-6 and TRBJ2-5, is GAGVSQSPRYKVTKRGQDVALRCDPISGHVSLYWYRQALGQGPEFLTYFNYEAQQDKSGLPNDRFSAERPEGSISTLTIQRTEQRDSAMYRCASSDHGTAQETQYFGPGTRLLVL.

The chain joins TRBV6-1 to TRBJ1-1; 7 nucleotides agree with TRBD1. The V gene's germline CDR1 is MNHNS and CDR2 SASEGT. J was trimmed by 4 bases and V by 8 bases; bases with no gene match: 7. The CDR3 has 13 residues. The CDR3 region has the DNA TGTGCCAGCGTGACCAGGGGGAGCACTGAAGCTTTCTTT. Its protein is CASVTRGSTEAFF.

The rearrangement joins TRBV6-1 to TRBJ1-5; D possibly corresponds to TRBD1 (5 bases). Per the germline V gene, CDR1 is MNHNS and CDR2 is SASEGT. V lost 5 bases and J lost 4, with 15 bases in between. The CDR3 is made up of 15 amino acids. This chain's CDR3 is CASSLGRGENQPQHF. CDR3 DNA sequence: TGTGCCAGCAGTTTGGGGCGGGGGGAAAATCAGCCCCAGCATTTT.

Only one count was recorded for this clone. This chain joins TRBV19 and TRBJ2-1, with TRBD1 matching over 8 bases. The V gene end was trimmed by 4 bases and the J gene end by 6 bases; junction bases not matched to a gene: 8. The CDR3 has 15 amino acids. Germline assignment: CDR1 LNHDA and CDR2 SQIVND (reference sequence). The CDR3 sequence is CASSKDRGGTNEQFF. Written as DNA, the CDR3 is TGTGCCAGTAGTAAAGACAGGGGCGGAACCAATGAGCAGTTCTTC.

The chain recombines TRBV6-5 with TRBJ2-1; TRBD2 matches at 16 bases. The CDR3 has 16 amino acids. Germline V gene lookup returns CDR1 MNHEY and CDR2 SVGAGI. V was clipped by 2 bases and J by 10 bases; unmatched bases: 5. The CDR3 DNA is TGTGCCAGCAGTTACGGGACTAGCGGGGGGGCCTCGGAGCAGTTCTTC. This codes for CASSYGTSGGASEQFF.

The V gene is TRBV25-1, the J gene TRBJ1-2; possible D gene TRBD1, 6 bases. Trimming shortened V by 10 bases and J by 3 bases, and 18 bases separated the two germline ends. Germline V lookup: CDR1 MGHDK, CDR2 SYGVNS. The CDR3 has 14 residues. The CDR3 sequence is CATGPGDRDYGYTF. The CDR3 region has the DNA TGTGCCACCGGACCAGGGGATCGGGACTATGGCTACACCTTC.

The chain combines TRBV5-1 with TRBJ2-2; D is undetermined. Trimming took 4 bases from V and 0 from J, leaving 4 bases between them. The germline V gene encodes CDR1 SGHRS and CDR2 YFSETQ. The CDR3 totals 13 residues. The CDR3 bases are TGCGCCAGCAGCCTCCCGAACACCGGGGAGCTGTTTTTT. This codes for CASSLPNTGELFF.

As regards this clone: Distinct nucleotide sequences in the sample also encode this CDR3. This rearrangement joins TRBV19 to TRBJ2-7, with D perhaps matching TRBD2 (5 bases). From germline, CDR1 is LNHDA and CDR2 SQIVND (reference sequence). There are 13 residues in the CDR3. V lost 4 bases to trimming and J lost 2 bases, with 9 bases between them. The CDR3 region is CASSTGLTYEQYF. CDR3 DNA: TGTGCCAGTAGTACGGGATTAACCTACGAGCAGTACTTC.

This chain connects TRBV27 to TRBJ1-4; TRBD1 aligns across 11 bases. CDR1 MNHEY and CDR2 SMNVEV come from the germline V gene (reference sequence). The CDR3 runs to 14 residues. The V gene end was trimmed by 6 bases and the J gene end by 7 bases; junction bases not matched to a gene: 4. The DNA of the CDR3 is TGTGCCAGCAGAGCCGGGACAGGGGGTGAAAAACTGTTTTTT. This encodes CASRAGTGGEKLFF.

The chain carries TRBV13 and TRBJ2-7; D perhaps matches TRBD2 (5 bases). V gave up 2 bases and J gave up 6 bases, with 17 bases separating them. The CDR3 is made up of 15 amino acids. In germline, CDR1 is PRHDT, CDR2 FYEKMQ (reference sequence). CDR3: CASSLNPLRVSEQYF. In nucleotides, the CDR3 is TGTGCCAGCAGCTTAAACCCCCTGAGGGTAAGCGAGCAGTACTTC.

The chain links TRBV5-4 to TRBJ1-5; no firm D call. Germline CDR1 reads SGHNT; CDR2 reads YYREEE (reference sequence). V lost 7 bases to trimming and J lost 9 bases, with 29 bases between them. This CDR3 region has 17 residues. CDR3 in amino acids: CASLYPSPGFLIGPQHF. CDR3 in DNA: TGTGCCAGCCTATACCCATCGCCAGGATTTTTAATTGGGCCCCAGCATTTT.

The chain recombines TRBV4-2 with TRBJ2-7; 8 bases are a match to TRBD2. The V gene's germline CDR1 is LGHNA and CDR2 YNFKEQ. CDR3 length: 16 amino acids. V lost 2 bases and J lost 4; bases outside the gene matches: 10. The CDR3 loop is CASSQTGLGGLYEQYF. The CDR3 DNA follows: TGTGCCAGCAGCCAAACGGGACTAGGGGGGTTGTACGAGCAGTACTTC.

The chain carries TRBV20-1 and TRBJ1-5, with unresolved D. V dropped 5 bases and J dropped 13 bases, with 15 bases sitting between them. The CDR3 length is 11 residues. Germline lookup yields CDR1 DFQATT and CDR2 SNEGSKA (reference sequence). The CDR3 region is CSAFTGSYQHF. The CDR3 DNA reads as TGCAGTGCTTTTACCGGGAGTTATCAGCATTTT.

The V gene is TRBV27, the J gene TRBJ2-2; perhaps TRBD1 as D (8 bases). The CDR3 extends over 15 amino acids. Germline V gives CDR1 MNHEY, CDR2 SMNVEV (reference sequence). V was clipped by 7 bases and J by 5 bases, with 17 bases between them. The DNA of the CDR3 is TGTGCCAGCAAACAGGACAGGGAGGGGACCGGGGAGCTGTTTTTT. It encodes CASKQDREGTGELFF.

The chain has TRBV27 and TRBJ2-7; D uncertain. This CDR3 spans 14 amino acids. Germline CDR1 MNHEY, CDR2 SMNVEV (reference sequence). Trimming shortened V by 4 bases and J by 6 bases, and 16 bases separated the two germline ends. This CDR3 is CASSWSNFISEQYF. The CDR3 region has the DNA TGTGCCAGCAGTTGGTCTAACTTTATAAGCGAGCAGTACTTC.

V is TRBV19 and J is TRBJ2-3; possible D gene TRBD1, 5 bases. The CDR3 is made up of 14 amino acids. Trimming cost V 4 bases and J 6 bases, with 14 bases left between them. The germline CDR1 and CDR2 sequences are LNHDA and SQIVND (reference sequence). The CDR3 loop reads CASSRNTGSDTQYF. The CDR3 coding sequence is TGTGCCAGTAGTAGGAATACAGGATCCGATACGCAGTATTTT.

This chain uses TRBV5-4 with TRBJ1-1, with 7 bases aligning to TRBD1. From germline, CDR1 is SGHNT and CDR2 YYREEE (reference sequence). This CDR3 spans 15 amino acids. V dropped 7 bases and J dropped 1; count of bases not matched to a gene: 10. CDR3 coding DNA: TGTGCCAGCTCATATAGGACAGGACGGAACACTGAAGCTTTCTTT. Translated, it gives CASSYRTGRNTEAFF.

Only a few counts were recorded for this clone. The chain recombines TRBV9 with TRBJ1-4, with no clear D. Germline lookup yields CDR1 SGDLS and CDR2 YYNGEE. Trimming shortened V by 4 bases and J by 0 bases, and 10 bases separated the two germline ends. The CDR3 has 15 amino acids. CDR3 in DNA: TGTGCCAGCAGCCCCCATACTGCAACTAATGAAAAACTGTTTTTT. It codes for CASSPHTATNEKLFF.

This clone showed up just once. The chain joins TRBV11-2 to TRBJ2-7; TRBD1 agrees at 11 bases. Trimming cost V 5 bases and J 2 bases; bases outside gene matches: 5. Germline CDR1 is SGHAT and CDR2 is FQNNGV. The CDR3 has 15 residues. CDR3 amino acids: CASSRGQGGPYEQYF. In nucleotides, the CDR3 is TGTGCCAGCAGCAGGGGACAGGGGGGCCCCTACGAGCAGTACTTC.

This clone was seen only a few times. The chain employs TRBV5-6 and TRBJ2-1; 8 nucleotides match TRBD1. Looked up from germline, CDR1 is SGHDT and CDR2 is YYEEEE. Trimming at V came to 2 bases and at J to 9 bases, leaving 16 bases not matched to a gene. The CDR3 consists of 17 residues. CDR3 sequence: CASSFPGPQGATTEQFF. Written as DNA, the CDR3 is TGTGCCAGCAGCTTTCCGGGTCCTCAGGGGGCTACTACTGAGCAGTTCTTC. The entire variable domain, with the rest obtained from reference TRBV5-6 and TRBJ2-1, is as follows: DAGVTQSPTHLIKTRGQQVTLRCSPKSGHDTVSWYQQALGQGPQFIFQYYEEEERQRGNFPDRFSGHQFPNYSSELNVNALLLGDSALYLCASSFPGPQGATTEQFFGPGTRLTVL.

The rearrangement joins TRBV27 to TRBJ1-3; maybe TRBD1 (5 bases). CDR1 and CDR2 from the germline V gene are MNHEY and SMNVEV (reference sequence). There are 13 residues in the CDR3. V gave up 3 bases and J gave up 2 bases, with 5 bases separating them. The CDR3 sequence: CASSFRAGNTIYF. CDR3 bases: TGTGCCAGCAGTTTCAGGGCTGGAAACACCATATATTTT.

This chain's CDR3 is CASSGGRVYGYTF. CDR3 sequence (DNA): TGTGCCAGCAGTGGCGGCCGAGTATATGGCTACACCTTC. The V gene is TRBV6-1, the J gene TRBJ1-2, with D uncertain. Trimming took 4 bases from V and 5 from J, leaving 11 bases between them. There are 13 residues in the CDR3. CDR1 and CDR2 (germline): MNHNS, SASEGT.

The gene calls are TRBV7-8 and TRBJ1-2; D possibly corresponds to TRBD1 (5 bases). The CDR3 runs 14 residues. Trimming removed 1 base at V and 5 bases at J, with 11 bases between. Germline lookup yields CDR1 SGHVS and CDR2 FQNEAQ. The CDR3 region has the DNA TGTGCCAGCAGCTTAGAGGGGATGGTGTATGGCTACACCTTC. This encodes CASSLEGMVYGYTF.

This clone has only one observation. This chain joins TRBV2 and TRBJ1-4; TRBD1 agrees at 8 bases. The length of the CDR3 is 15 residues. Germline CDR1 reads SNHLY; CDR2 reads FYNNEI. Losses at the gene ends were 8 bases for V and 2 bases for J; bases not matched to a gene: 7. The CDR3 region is CASQGAKRTNEKLFF. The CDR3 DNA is TGTGCCAGCCAGGGGGCGAAGCGGACTAATGAAAAACTGTTTTTT.

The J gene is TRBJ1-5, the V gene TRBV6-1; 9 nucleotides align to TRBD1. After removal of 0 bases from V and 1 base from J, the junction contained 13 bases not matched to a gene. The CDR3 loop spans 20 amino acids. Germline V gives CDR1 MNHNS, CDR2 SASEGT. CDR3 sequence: CASSEALGGQGLSSNQPQHF. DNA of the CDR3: TGTGCCAGCAGTGAAGCCTTGGGGGGACAGGGCTTAAGCAGCAATCAGCCCCAGCATTTT.

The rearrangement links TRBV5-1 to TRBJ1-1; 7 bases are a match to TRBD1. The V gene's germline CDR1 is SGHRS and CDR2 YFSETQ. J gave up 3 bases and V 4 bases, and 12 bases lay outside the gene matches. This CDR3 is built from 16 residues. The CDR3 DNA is TGCGCCAGCAGCCAAAACCCAGGGGGAACGGACACTGAAGCTTTCTTT. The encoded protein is CASSQNPGGTDTEAFF.

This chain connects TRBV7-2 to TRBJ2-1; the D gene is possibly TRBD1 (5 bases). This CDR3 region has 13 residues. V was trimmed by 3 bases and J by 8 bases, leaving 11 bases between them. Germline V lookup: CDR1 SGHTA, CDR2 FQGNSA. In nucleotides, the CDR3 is TGTGCCAGCAGCTTGACAGCAGAGGATGAGCAGTTCTTC. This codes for CASSLTAEDEQFF.